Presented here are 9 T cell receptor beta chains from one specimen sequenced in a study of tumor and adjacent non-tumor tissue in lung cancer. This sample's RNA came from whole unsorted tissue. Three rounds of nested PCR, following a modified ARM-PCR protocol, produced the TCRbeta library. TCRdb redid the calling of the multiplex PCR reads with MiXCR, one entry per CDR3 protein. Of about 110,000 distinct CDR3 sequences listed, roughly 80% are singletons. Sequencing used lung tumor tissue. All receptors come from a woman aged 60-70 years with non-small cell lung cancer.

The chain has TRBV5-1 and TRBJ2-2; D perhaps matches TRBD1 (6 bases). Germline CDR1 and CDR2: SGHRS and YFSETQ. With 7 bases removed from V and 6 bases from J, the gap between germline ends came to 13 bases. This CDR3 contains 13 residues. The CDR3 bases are TGCGCCAGCTGCCGGGACAACGCCGGGGAGCTGTTTTTT. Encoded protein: CASCRDNAGELFF. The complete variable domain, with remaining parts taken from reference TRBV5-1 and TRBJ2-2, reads KAGVTQTPRYLIKTRGQQVTLSCSPISGHRSVSWYQQTPGQGLQFLFEYFSETQRNKGNFPGRFSGRQFSNSRSEMNVSTLELGDSALYLCASCRDNAGELFFGEGSRLTVL.

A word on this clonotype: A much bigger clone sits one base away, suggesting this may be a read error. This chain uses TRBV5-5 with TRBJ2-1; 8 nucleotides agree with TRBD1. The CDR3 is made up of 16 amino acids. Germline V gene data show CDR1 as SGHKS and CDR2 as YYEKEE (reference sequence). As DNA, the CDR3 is TGTGCCAGCAGCTTGGGTCCAGGGGGCTCCTACATTGAGCAGTTCTTC. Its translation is CASSLGPGGSYIEQFF. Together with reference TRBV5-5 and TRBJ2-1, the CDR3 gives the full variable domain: DAGVTQSPTHLIKTRGQQVTLRCSPISGHKSVSWYQQVLGQGPQFIFQYYEKEERGRGNFPDRFSARQFPNYSSELNVNALLLGDSALYLCASSLGPGGSYIEQFFGPGTRLTVL.

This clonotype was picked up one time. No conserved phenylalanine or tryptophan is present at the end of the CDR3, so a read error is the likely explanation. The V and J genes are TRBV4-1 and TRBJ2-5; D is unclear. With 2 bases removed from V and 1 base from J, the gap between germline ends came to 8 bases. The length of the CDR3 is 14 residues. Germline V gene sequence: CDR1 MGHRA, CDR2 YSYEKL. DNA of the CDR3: TGCGCCAGCAGCCAAATGGTGACCCAAGAGACCCAGTACATC. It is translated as CASSQMVTQETQYI.

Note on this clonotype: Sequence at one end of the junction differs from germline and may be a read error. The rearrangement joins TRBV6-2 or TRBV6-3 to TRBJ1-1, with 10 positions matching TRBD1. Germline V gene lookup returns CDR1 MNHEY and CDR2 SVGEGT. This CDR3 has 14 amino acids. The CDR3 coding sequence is TGTGCCAGCAGAAAGATCCGGGACAGGGGAGAAGTTTTCTTT. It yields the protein CASRKIRDRGEVFF.

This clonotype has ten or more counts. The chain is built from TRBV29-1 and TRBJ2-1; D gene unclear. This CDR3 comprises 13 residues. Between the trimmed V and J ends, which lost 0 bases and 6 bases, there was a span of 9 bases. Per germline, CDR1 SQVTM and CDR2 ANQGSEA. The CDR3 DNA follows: TGCAGCGTTGAAGATGAGGCCGGCAATGAGCAGTTCTTC. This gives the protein CSVEDEAGNEQFF.

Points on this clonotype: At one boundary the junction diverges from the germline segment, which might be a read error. For the CDR3, the DNA is TGTGACAGCAGTTGCTCAGAGACAGAAGAGACCCAGTACTTC. Residues: CDSSCSETEETQYF. This rearrangement joins TRBV6-2 or TRBV6-3 to TRBJ2-5, with D possibly TRBD1 on 5 matching bases. CDR1 and CDR2 from the germline V gene are MNHEY and SVGEGT. The CDR3 totals 14 residues.

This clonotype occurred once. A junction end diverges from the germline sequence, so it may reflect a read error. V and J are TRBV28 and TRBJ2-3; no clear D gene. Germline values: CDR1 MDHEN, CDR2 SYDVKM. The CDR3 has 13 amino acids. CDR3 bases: TGTGCCAGTAGTCAGTGGACCACAGATACACAGTATTTT. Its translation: CASSQWTTDTQYF.

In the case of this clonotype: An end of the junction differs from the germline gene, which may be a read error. The CDR3 DNA follows: TGCGCCAGCAGCCAAGACTTCCCGGGGAACAGGGCTAACAATGGCTACACTTTC. Translation: CASSQDFPGNRANNGYTF. The chain employs TRBV4-3 and TRBJ1-2; D possibly corresponds to TRBD1 (6 bases). CDR1 and CDR2 from the germline V gene are LGHNA and YSLEER. The CDR3 has 18 amino acids.

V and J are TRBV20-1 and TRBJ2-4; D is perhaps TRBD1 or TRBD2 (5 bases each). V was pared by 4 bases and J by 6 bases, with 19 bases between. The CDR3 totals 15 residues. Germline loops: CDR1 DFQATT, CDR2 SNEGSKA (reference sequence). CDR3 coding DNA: TGCAGTGCTATTGATGGCAGGGAACGGGGAAACATTCAGTACTTC. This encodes CSAIDGRERGNIQYF.